Following are 9 T cell receptor beta chains from one sample sequenced in a study of beta chain features in type 1 diabetes. TCRB transcripts that were expressed got sequenced, as all of the isolated RNA had been reverse transcribed. Clones were sequenced by immunoSEQ multiplex PCR, and TCRdb holds only the in-frame ones, with some missing. The sample yields under 450,000 clones, approximately 15% seen once. Material: naive CD4+ T cells from blood. These receptor sequences come from a woman younger than 30 in good health.

The V gene is TRBV19, the J gene TRBJ2-1; TRBD2 matches at 14 bases. The germline gives CDR1 LNHDA, CDR2 SQIVND (reference sequence). The junction had 16 bases not matched to a gene; V was cut back by 7 bases and J by 2 bases. The CDR3 loop spans 20 amino acids. The DNA of the CDR3 is TGTGCCAGTACCAAAGGGTTCGGGACTAGCGGGAGTCGTGCCTACAATGAGCAGTTCTTC. This encodes CASTKGFGTSGSRAYNEQFF. The entire variable domain, with the rest obtained from reference TRBV19 and TRBJ2-1, is as follows: DGGITQSPKYLFRKEGQNVTLSCEQNLNHDAMYWYRQDPGQGLRLIYYSQIVNDFQKGDIAEGYSVSREKKESFPLTVTSAQKNPTAFYLCASTKGFGTSGSRAYNEQFFGPGTRLTVL.

The chain employs TRBV4-1 and TRBJ1-5, with a possible D match to TRBD1 (5 bases). The ends were cut back, 1 base at V and 0 bases at J, with 10 bases in the middle. Germline CDR1 reads MGHRA; CDR2 reads YSYEKL. CDR3 length: 16 residues. CDR3 loop: CASSQADSPSNQPQHF. In DNA, the CDR3 is TGCGCCAGCAGCCAAGCTGACAGTCCTAGCAATCAGCCCCAGCATTTT.

This clone showed up just a few times. The chain has TRBV5-1 and TRBJ2-3; D call uncertain. CDR3 size: 15 residues. CDR1 is SGHRS, CDR2 YFSETQ, per germline. V dropped 0 bases and J dropped 0 bases, with 8 bases sitting between them. The CDR3 region is CASSLVGTSTDTQYF. The CDR3 bases are TGCGCCAGCAGCTTGGTTGGCACAAGCACAGATACGCAGTATTTT.

V and J are TRBV20-1 and TRBJ1-2; D ambiguous. Per the germline V gene, CDR1 is DFQATT and CDR2 is SNEGSKA (reference sequence). The CDR3 is made up of 11 amino acids. Trimming left V 5 bases short and J 7 bases short, with 11 bases between. The chain's CDR3 is CSARETAGYTF. In nucleotides, the CDR3 is TGCAGTGCTCGGGAGACGGCTGGCTACACCTTC.

This clone was observed a handful of times. The chain joins TRBV30 to TRBJ2-1; 7 bases map to TRBD2. Germline V gene lookup returns CDR1 GTSNPN and CDR2 SVGIG (reference sequence). V was clipped by 7 bases and J by 0 bases; unmatched bases: 6. The CDR3 covers 14 residues. CDR3 DNA: TGTGCCTACAGACTAGCCATCTCCTACAATGAGCAGTTCTTC. It specifies CAYRLAISYNEQFF.

The J gene is TRBJ2-3, the V gene TRBV5-4; a weak D match, TRBD2 (6 bases). V was shortened by 2 bases and J by 2 bases, with 12 bases between the two germline ends. The length of the CDR3 is 15 residues. CDR1 SGHNT and CDR2 YYREEE come from the germline V gene (reference sequence). CDR3 nucleotides: TGTGCCAGCAGCTTAAGCGGGCAGCCCACAGATACGCAGTATTTT. It yields the protein CASSLSGQPTDTQYF. Based on the CDR3 plus reference TRBV5-4 and TRBJ2-3, the full variable domain is ETGVTQSPTHLIKTRGQQVTLRCSSQSGHNTVSWYQQALGQGPQFIFQYYREEENGRGNFPPRFSGLQFPNYSSELNVNALELDDSALYLCASSLSGQPTDTQYFGPGTRLTVL.

This clone was picked up a small number of times. V gene TRBV7-3 combines with J gene TRBJ2-7, with TRBD2 matching 7 bases. V was pared by 2 bases and J by 2 bases, with 0 bases of the junction left unmatched. This CDR3 has 13 amino acids. Germline CDR1 is SGHTA and CDR2 is FQGTGA. CDR3 DNA: TGTGCCAGCAGCTTAGCGGGAGCCTACGAGCAGTACTTC. It translates to CASSLAGAYEQYF.

In its sample, this clone was seen a few times. The chain links TRBV6-5 to TRBJ2-1, with D maybe TRBD2 (6 bases). Trimming removed 7 bases from V and 0 bases from J, with 7 bases in between. Germline values: CDR1 MNHEY, CDR2 SVGAGI. CDR3 length: 13 residues. CDR3 sequence reads: CASTRGSYNEQFF. The CDR3 DNA reads TGTGCCAGCACGCGGGGCTCCTACAATGAGCAGTTCTTC.

The sample holds a few counts of this clone. This chain joins TRBV9 and TRBJ2-1, with 9 positions matching TRBD2. V dropped 0 bases and J dropped 3; count of bases not matched to a gene: 4. CDR1 is SGDLS, CDR2 YYNGEE, per germline. This CDR3 comprises 16 residues. CDR3: CASSVGLAGNYNEQFF. CDR3 DNA sequence: TGTGCCAGCAGCGTAGGCCTAGCGGGAAACTACAATGAGCAGTTCTTC.